This T cell receptor (beta chain) was captured in a study of cytomegalovirus exposure and HLA in healthy donors. The PCR made use of 60 Vbeta and 13 Jbeta primers. Generated by immunoSEQ multiplex PCR, the TCRdb table keeps only in-frame clones and is missing some. The sample includes roughly 120,000 clones, about 79% seen only once; the top ten take 1.9%. V lost 7 bases, J lost 3 bases, and 13 bases lay in between. The CDR3 sequence is 14 residues long. Germline V CDR1 and CDR2: LNHDA, SQIVND (reference sequence). The specimen sequenced was PBMCs. This rearrangement joins TRBV19 to TRBJ1-5; D possibly corresponds to TRBD1 (6 bases). The clonotype was recovered from a man in his fifties or sixties in good health and CMV-seronegative. This chain's CDR3 is CASKETGLNQPQHF. The CDR3 bases are TGTGCCAGTAAGGAGACAGGCCTCAATCAGCCCCAGCATTTT.